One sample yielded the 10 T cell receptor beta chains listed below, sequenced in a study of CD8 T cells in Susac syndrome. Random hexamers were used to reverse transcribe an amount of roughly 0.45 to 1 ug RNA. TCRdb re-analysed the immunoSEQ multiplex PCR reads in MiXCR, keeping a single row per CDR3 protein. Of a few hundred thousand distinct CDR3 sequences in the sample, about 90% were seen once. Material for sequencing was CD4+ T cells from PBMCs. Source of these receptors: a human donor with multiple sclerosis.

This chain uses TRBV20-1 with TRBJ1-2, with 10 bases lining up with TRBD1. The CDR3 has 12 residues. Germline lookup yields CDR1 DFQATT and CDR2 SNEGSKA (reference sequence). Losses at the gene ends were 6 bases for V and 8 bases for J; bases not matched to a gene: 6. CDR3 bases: TGCAGTGCGACCGGACAGGGGGAGGGCTACACCTTC. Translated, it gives CSATGQGEGYTF.

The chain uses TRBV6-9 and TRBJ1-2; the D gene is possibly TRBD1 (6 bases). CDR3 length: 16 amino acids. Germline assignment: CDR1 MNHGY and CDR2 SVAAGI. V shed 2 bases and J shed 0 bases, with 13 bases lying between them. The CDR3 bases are TGTGCCAGCAGTTATCAGGGGAGGTTAGCTAACTATGGCTACACCTTC. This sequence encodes CASSYQGRLANYGYTF.

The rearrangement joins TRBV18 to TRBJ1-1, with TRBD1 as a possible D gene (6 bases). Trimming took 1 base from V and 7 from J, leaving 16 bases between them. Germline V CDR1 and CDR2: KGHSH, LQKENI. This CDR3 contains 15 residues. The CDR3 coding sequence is TGTGCCAGCTCACCACGGGGGGCAGGGAGGGATGAAGCTTTCTTT. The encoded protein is CASSPRGAGRDEAFF.

CDR3 sequence reads: CASSKMRQGLAGGRSSYEQYF. The CDR3 coding sequence is TGTGCCAGCAGCAAAATGAGGCAGGGACTAGCGGGGGGCCGGAGCTCCTACGAGCAGTACTTC. The V and J genes are TRBV12-3 or TRBV12-4 and TRBJ2-7; 15 nucleotides match TRBD2. V was pared by 6 bases and J by 0 bases, with 18 bases of the junction left unmatched. This CDR3 is 21 amino acids long.

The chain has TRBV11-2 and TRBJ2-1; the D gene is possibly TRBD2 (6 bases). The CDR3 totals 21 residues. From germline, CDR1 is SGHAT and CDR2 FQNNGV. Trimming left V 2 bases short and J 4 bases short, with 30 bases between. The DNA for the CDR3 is TGTGCCAGCAGCTTATGGGCACCAAATGTGGGTATGCAGCGGGTATACAATGAGCAGTTCTTC. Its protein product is CASSLWAPNVGMQRVYNEQFF.

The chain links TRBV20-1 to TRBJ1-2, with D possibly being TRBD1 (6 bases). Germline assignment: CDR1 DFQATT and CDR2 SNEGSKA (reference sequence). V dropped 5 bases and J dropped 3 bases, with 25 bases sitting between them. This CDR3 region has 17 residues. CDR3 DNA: TGCAGTGCTTCAACGGGGGACACCTCAACCCGTCACTATGGCTACACCTTC. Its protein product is CSASTGDTSTRHYGYTF.

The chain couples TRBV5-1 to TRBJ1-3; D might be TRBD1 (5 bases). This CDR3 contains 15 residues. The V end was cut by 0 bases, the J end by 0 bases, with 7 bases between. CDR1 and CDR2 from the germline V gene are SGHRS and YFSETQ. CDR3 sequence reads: CASSLVGDSGNTIYF. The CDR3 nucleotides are TGCGCCAGCAGCTTGGTGGGGGACTCTGGAAACACCATATATTTT.

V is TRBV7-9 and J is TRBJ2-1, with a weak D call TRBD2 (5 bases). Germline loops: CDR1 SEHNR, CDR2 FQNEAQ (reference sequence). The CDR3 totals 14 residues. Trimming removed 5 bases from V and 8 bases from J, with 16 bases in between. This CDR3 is CASSPPEGRDEQFF. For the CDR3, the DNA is TGTGCCAGCAGCCCCCCCGAGGGAAGGGATGAGCAGTTCTTC.

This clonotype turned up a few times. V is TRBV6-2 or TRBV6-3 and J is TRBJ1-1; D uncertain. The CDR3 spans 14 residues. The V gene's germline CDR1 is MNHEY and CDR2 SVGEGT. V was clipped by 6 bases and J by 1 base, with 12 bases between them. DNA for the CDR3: TGTGCCAGCAGACGCGGGCCGACGAACACTGAAGCTTTCTTT. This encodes CASRRGPTNTEAFF.

The CDR3 nucleotides read TGTGCCAGCAGCCCCCGGGACAGGGTGGGTACTGAAGCTTTCTTT. Translation gives CASSPRDRVGTEAFF. V gene TRBV9 combines with J gene TRBJ1-1; TRBD1 matches at 9 bases. In germline, CDR1 is SGDLS, CDR2 YYNGEE. The CDR3 consists of 15 residues. J lost 5 bases, V lost 4 bases, and 9 bases had no gene match.